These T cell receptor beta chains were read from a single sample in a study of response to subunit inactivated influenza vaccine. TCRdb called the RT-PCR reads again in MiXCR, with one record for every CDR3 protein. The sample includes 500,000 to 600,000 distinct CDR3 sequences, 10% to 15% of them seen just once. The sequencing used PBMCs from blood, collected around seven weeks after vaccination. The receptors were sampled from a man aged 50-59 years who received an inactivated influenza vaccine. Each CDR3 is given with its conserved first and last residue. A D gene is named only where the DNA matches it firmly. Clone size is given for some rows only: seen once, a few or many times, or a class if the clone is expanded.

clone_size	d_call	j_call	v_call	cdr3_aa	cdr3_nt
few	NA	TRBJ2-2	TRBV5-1	CASSLRGDTGELFF	TGCGCCAGCAGCTTGAGAGGGGACACCGGGGAGCTGTTTTTT
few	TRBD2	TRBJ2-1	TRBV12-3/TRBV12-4	CASSLRRGGHNEQFF	TGTGCCAGCAGTTTACGGCGGGGGGGACACAATGAGCAGTTCTTC
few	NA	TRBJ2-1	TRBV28	CASSLYTGSYNEQFF	TGTGCCAGCAGTTTATATACTGGTTCTTACAATGAGCAGTTCTTC
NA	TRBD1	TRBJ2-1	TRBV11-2	CASNPGTGDNEQFF	TGTGCCAGCAATCCCGGGACAGGGGACAATGAGCAGTTCTTC
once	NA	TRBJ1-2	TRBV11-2	CASSLGPEYGDTF	TGTGCCAGCAGCTTAGGACCCGAATATGGCGACACCTTC
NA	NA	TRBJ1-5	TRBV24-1	CATSGKGLNQPQHF	TGTGCCACCAGTGGCAAAGGTCTCAATCAGCCCCAGCATTTT
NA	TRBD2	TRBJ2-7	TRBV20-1	CSARDIGTSGRHPYEQYF	TGCAGTGCTAGAGATATAGGGACTAGCGGCCGACATCCCTACGAGCAGTACTTC
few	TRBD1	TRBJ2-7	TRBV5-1	CASSPAGTGGREQYF	TGCGCCAGCAGCCCAGCCGGGACAGGGGGCCGCGAGCAGTACTTC
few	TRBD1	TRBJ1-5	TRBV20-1	CSAQSGTGVYSNQPQHF	TGCAGTGCTCAATCAGGGACAGGGGTTTATAGCAATCAGCCCCAGCATTTT
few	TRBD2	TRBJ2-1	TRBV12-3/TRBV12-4	CASSFGLGGRIPYNEQFF	TGTGCCAGCAGTTTCGGGCTCGGCGGGAGGATACCCTACAATGAGCAGTTCTTC
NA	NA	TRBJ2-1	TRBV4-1	CASSQDYNNEQFF	TGCGCCAGCAGCCAGGACTACAATAATGAGCAGTTCTTC
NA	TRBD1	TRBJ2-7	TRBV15	CATSSDTGATSYEQYF	TGTGCCACCAGCAGCGATACAGGGGCTACCTCCTACGAGCAGTACTTC
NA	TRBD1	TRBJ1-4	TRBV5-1	CASSVGQGGWRTEKLFF	TGCGCCAGCAGCGTGGGACAGGGAGGCTGGAGGACTGAAAAACTGTTTTTT
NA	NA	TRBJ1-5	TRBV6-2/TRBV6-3	CASTNPGAHSNQPQHF	TGTGCCAGCACCAACCCCGGGGCCCATAGCAATCAGCCCCAGCATTTT
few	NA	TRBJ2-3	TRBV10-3	CAISGFPSTDTQYF	TGTGCCATCAGTGGATTCCCCAGCACAGATACGCAGTATTTT
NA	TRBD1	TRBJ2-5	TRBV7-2	CASSAGQGYQETQYF	TGTGCCAGCAGCGCTGGACAGGGGTACCAAGAGACCCAGTACTTC
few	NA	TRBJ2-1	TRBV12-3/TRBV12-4	CASSLRGGKNNEQFF	TGTGCCAGCAGTTTAAGGGGAGGAAAAAACAATGAGCAGTTCTTC
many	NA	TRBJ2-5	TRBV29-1	CSVEVGRSGTQETQYF	TGCAGCGTTGAAGTAGGCCGGTCTGGGACTCAAGAGACCCAGTACTTC
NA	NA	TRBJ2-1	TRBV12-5	CASGLGGLYNEQFF	TGTGCTAGTGGTTTGGGGGGCCTCTACAATGAGCAGTTCTTC
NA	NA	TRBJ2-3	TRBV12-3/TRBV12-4	CASSRQLARTDTQYF	TGTGCCAGCAGTCGACAACTAGCTAGGACAGATACGCAGTATTTT
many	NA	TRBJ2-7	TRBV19	CASSTDGGLEQYF	TGTGCCAGTAGTACCGACGGAGGTCTGGAGCAGTACTTC
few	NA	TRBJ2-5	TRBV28	CASITGETQYF	TGTGCCAGCATAACAGGAGAGACCCAGTACTTC
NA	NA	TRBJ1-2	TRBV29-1	CSVGGFYGYTF	TGCAGCGTTGGAGGCTTCTATGGCTACACCTTC
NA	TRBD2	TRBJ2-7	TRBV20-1	CSAGPAGLAYEQYF	TGCAGTGCTGGCCCAGCGGGGCTAGCTTACGAGCAGTACTTC
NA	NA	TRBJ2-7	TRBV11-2	CASSQEGGRRSYEQYF	TGTGCCAGCAGCCAAGAGGGCGGACGACGCTCCTACGAGCAGTACTTC
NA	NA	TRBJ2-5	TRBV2	CASSEALWRTQYF	TGTGCCAGCAGTGAAGCGCTCTGGAGAACCCAGTACTTC
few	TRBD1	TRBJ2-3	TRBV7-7	CASSAGTGTGGDTQYF	TGTGCTAGCAGCGCCGGGACCGGGACAGGGGGAGATACGCAGTATTTT
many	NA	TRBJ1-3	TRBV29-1	CSVDGAGNTIYF	TGCAGCGTTGATGGGGCTGGAAACACCATATATTTT
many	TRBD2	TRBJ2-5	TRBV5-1	CASSLGAGVETQYF	TGCGCCAGCAGCTTGGGAGCGGGAGTGGAGACCCAGTACTTC
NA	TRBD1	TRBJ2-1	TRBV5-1	CASSETGVRNEQFF	TGCGCCAGCAGCGAAACAGGGGTCCGCAATGAGCAGTTCTTC
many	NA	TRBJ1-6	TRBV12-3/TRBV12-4	CASSMGGSPLHF	TGTGCCAGCAGCATGGGTGGCTCACCCCTCCACTTT
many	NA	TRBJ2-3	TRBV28	CASRRQRDTQYF	TGTGCCAGCAGAAGGCAGAGAGATACGCAGTATTTT
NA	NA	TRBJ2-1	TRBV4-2	CASSQETAGLRSYNEQFF	TGTGCCAGCAGCCAAGAAACTGCGGGCCTACGCTCCTACAATGAGCAGTTCTTC
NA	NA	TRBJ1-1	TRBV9	CASSVGWGMNTEAFF	TGTGCCAGCAGCGTAGGATGGGGTATGAACACTGAAGCTTTCTTT
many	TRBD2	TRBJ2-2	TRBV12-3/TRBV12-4	CASSPSGGPGELFF	TGTGCCAGCAGTCCAAGCGGGGGTCCCGGGGAGCTGTTTTTT
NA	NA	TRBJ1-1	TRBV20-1	CSARSDRSYVMNTEAFF	TGCAGTGCTAGAAGCGACAGGTCCTACGTCATGAACACTGAAGCTTTCTTT
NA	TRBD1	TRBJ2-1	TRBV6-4	CASSRQGRDEQFF	TGTGCCAGCAGTCGACAGGGTAGGGATGAGCAGTTCTTC
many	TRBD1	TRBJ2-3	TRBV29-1	CSVEESRTGMADTQYF	TGCAGCGTTGAAGAGAGCCGGACAGGGATGGCAGATACGCAGTATTTT
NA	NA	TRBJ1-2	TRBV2	CASSEGFGREDYGYTF	TGTGCCAGCAGTGAGGGGTTCGGCAGGGAGGACTATGGCTACACCTTC
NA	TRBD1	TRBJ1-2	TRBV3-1	CASSRGTGQVGYGYTF	TGTGCCAGCAGCAGGGGAACCGGACAGGTCGGCTATGGCTACACCTTC
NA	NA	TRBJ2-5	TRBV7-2	CASSLRSVRRLEETQYF	TGTGCCAGCAGCTTAAGGAGCGTTAGACGGCTAGAAGAGACCCAGTACTTC
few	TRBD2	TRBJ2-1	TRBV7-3	CASSPGTSGGEQFF	TGTGCCAGCAGCCCAGGGACTAGCGGAGGTGAGCAGTTCTTC
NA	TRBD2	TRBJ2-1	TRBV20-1	CCATGQESGRVYNEQFF	TGCTGTGCTACCGGACAGGAAAGCGGGAGGGTCTACAATGAGCAGTTCTTC
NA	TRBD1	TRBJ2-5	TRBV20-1	CSANPDRGHQETQYF	TGCAGTGCTAACCCTGACAGGGGTCACCAAGAGACCCAGTACTTC
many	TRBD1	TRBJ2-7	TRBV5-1	CASSDGTGVHEQYF	TGCGCCAGCAGCGACGGGACAGGGGTCCACGAGCAGTACTTC
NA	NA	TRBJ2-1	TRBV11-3	CASSSQGGNEQFF	TGTGCCAGCAGCTCGCAGGGAGGCAATGAGCAGTTCTTC
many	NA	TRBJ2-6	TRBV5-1	CASSLVPSGANVLTF	TGCGCCAGCAGCTTGGTTCCCTCTGGGGCCAACGTCCTGACTTTC
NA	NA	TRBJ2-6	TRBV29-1	CSALGPGANVLTF	TGCAGCGCGTTAGGACCTGGGGCCAACGTCCTGACTTTC
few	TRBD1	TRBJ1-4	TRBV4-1	CASSPRQGGIGEKLFF	TGCGCCAGCAGCCCGAGACAGGGAGGGATCGGGGAAAAACTGTTTTTT
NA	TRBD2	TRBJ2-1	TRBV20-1	CSASRDYGKQFF	TGCAGTGCTAGCCGGGACTATGGAAAGCAGTTCTTC
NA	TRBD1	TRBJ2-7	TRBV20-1	CSGLQIDRAREQYF	TGCAGTGGGCTCCAAATAGACAGGGCGCGGGAGCAGTACTTC
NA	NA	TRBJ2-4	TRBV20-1	CSAGIWSAGNIQYF	TGCAGTGCCGGTATTTGGTCGGCCGGAAACATTCAGTACTTC
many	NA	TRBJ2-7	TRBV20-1	CSARDRGRLMVEQYF	TGCAGTGCTAGAGATCGCGGTCGACTGATGGTCGAGCAGTACTTC
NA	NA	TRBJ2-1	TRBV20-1	CSARDLYPKEISSYNEQFF	TGCAGTGCTAGAGATCTCTACCCGAAAGAGATTAGCTCCTACAATGAGCAGTTCTTC
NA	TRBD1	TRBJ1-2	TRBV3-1	CASSQGPVGTGGGYTF	TGTGCCAGCAGCCAAGGTCCAGTCGGGACAGGGGGCGGCTACACCTTC